This passage covers 21 T cell receptor beta chains from one sample sequenced in a study of shared clonotypes between healthy human individuals (TCRdb year 2020). The library was generated by the immunoSEQ multiplex PCR assay. TCRdb took this table from immuneACCESS and kept in-frame rearrangements with V and J called. Such tables lack part of the clones; where checked against another copy, unresolved V genes explain under half of the gap, and the rest is unexplained. This sample comprises a few million clones, about 92% of them detected only once. The top ten hold around 0.14% of the sample. Material for sequencing was naive CD4+ T cells sorted from blood. Reading the label with the study, this specimen's cell subset or site is: CD45RA+ positively selected. The receptor source for this set is a man aged 18 to 30 in good health.

This chain joins TRBV7-2 and TRBJ1-1; weak D call: TRBD1 (5 bases). Germline V CDR1 and CDR2: SGHTA, FQGNSA. Trimming shortened V by 1 base and J by 1 base, and 13 bases separated the two germline ends. The length of the CDR3 is 16 residues. Here the CDR3 reads CASSLGGDGQNTEAFF. CDR3 bases: TGTGCCAGCAGCTTAGGGGGGGACGGGCAGAACACTGAAGCTTTCTTT.

This chain links TRBV30 with TRBJ2-4; 7 nucleotides match TRBD2. Germline V gene sequence: CDR1 GTSNPN, CDR2 SVGIG (reference sequence). CDR3 length: 12 residues. V lost 4 bases, J lost 6 bases, and 3 bases stayed unmatched. The CDR3: CAWTGGGNIQYF. Here the CDR3 DNA reads TGTGCCTGGACCGGCGGGGGAAACATTCAGTACTTC.

This chain uses TRBV5-1 with TRBJ2-5; TRBD2 aligns across 10 bases. V trimming: 3 bases; J trimming: 0 bases; junction bases outside the gene matches: 2. The CDR3 is 15 amino acids. Germline loops: CDR1 SGHRS, CDR2 YFSETQ. The CDR3 DNA reads as TGCGCCAGCAGCTCTAGCGGGAGACACCAAGAGACCCAGTACTTC. This translates into CASSSSGRHQETQYF.

The chain employs TRBV27 and TRBJ1-2; 7 bases are a match to TRBD1. Germline values: CDR1 MNHEY, CDR2 SMNVEV (reference sequence). The CDR3 loop spans 16 amino acids. The V and J ends lost 0 bases and 6 bases, in that order; junction bases with no gene match: 10. CDR3 loop: CASSLSRPGGSDGYTF. The CDR3 DNA sequence: TGTGCCAGCAGTTTATCGCGGCCAGGGGGTTCGGATGGCTACACCTTC.

The rearrangement uses TRBV27 and TRBJ1-3; tentative D call: TRBD1 (6 bases). This CDR3 has 16 amino acids. Trimming shortened V by 3 bases and J by 6 bases, and 18 bases separated the two germline ends. Germline CDR1 and CDR2: MNHEY and SMNVEV (reference sequence). The CDR3, as DNA: TGTGCCAGCAGTTTTCGGGGGGGGCTCGGAGCAAACACCATATATTTT. This codes for CASSFRGGLGANTIYF.

With regard to this clone: Other DNA sequences in the same sample also yield this CDR3. This chain connects TRBV7-9 to TRBJ2-1; 11 nucleotides line up with TRBD2. Germline lookup yields CDR1 SEHNR and CDR2 FQNEAQ (reference sequence). This CDR3 spans 14 amino acids. Unmatched junction bases numbered 2, after V lost 3 bases and J lost 7 bases. In nucleotides, the CDR3 is TGTGCCAGCAGCTTCGCTAGCGGGAGGAATGAGCAGTTCTTC. It specifies CASSFASGRNEQFF. Using reference TRBV7-9 and TRBJ2-1 for the parts outside the CDR3, the full variable domain is DTGVSQNPRHKITKRGQNVTFRCDPISEHNRLYWYRQTLGQGPEFLTYFQNEAQLEKSRLLSDRFSAERPKGSFSTLEIQRTEQGDSAMYLCASSFASGRNEQFFGPGTRLTVL.

The J gene is TRBJ1-1, the V gene TRBV30, with TRBD1 matching 8 bases. The germline V gene encodes CDR1 GTSNPN and CDR2 SVGIG (reference sequence). This CDR3 contains 13 residues. V trimming: 5 bases; J trimming: 3 bases; junction bases outside the gene matches: 5. This CDR3 reads CAWGDRLDTEAFF. The CDR3 region has the DNA TGTGCCTGGGGGGACAGGCTTGACACTGAAGCTTTCTTT.

The V and J genes are TRBV19 and TRBJ2-7, with D perhaps being TRBD1 or TRBD2 (5 bases each). Trimming took off 7 bases at V and 4 bases at J, with 23 bases between the two ends. Germline V gene data show CDR1 as LNHDA and CDR2 as SQIVND (reference sequence). The CDR3 has 16 amino acids. CDR3 nucleotide sequence: TGTGCCAGTATGTCCCACGGGACGGGGACCGGATACGAGCAGTACTTC. Amino acids: CASMSHGTGTGYEQYF.

This clone was recorded only once. This chain links TRBV10-3 with TRBJ2-6, with D perhaps matching TRBD1 (6 bases). The V end lost 6 bases, the J end lost 1 base, and 19 bases lay between the germline ends. The CDR3 is 18 residues long. Germline assignment: CDR1 ENHRY and CDR2 SYGVKD. CDR3 region: CAIRAGQGRESGANVLTF. The CDR3 nucleotides read TGTGCCATCAGGGCGGGCCAGGGGAGAGAGTCTGGGGCCAACGTCCTGACTTTC.

This chain joins TRBV6-6 and TRBJ1-1, with a tentative D call TRBD1 (6 bases). The CDR3 runs 16 residues. Between the trimmed V and J ends, which lost 2 bases and 2 bases, there was a span of 15 bases. Germline V lookup: CDR1 MNHNY, CDR2 SVGAGI (reference sequence). As DNA, the CDR3 is TGTGCCAGCAGTTACCGGTTAACAGGGAAAAACACTGAAGCTTTCTTT. Residues: CASSYRLTGKNTEAFF.

The chain carries TRBV6-5 and TRBJ1-5; perhaps TRBD1 as D (5 bases). The ends were cut back, 4 bases at V and 4 bases at J, with 11 bases in the middle. Germline V gene data show CDR1 as MNHEY and CDR2 as SVGAGI. The CDR3 loop spans 14 amino acids. CDR3 in amino acids: CASSSRVRNQPQHF. The CDR3 nucleotides read TGTGCCAGCAGTTCCAGGGTACGGAATCAGCCCCAGCATTTT.

The gene calls are TRBV25-1 and TRBJ2-6; D gene unclear. Germline V CDR1 and CDR2: MGHDK, SYGVNS. The CDR3 extends over 15 amino acids. Trimming removed 8 bases at V and 0 bases at J, with 11 bases between. Here the CDR3 reads CASGDLGSGANVLTF. The DNA for the CDR3 is TGTGCCAGCGGCGACCTGGGCTCTGGGGCCAACGTCCTGACTTTC.

This clone was recorded once. This chain uses TRBV18 with TRBJ1-2; a possible D gene is TRBD1 (5 bases). The CDR3 consists of 15 residues. V dropped 3 bases and J dropped 3 bases, with 14 bases sitting between them. The V gene's germline CDR1 is KGHSH and CDR2 LQKENI. The CDR3 sequence: CASSPSTGRDYGYTF. DNA of the CDR3: TGTGCCAGCTCACCTAGTACAGGAAGGGACTATGGCTACACCTTC.

On this clone: Other nucleotide sequences from this sample produce the same CDR3. The genes are TRBV2 and TRBJ2-7; 7 positions agree with TRBD2. The V gene's germline CDR1 is SNHLY and CDR2 FYNNEI. J was trimmed by 1 base and V by 4 bases; bases with no gene match: 4. There are 14 residues in the CDR3. DNA of the CDR3: TGTGCCAGCAGTGGGCAGGGAGGGTCCTACGAGCAGTACTTC. Its translation: CASSGQGGSYEQYF.

This clone was picked up one time. This sequence joins TRBV2 and TRBJ2-3; TRBD2 aligns across 13 bases. The CDR3 is made up of 16 amino acids. CDR1 SNHLY and CDR2 FYNNEI come from the germline V gene. Losses at the gene ends were 5 bases for V and 6 bases for J; bases not matched to a gene: 8. CDR3 bases: TGTGCCAGCAGTCTTGTACTAGCGGGGGGGCTGGATACGCAGTATTTT. Translation: CASSLVLAGGLDTQYF.

To note about this clone: At the DNA level, this CDR3 is encoded by other sequences in the same sample as well. The chain uses TRBV18 and TRBJ1-4; 7 bases map to TRBD1. V shed 3 bases and J 7 bases; nucleotides not matched to a gene: 5. This CDR3 contains 14 residues. Germline V CDR1 and CDR2: KGHSH, LQKENI. CDR3 in DNA: TGTGCCAGCTCACCGGGACAGCGGGGTGAAAAACTGTTTTTT. Its protein is CASSPGQRGEKLFF.

About this clone: One junction end does not reproduce the germline sequence, and a read error may be involved. The chain carries TRBV7-2 and TRBJ1-6; D unresolved. The CDR3 has 14 residues. Germline assignment: CDR1 SGHTA and CDR2 FQGNSA. The CDR3 is CASRLGVLNSPLHF. The CDR3, as DNA: TGTGCCAGCAGATTAGGAGTCCTGAATTCACCCCTCCACTTT.

The chain is built from TRBV5-6 and TRBJ2-7, with 8 positions matching TRBD1. The length of the CDR3 is 16 residues. After removal of 2 bases from V and 4 bases from J, the junction contained 11 bases not matched to a gene. Germline assignment: CDR1 SGHDT and CDR2 YYEEEE. The CDR3 spells CASSFLNPGQAYEQYF. CDR3 nucleotides: TGTGCCAGCAGCTTTTTGAACCCGGGACAGGCTTACGAGCAGTACTTC.

This clone was found once. The chain employs TRBV5-1 and TRBJ1-6; unclear D gene. CDR3 length: 17 amino acids. Germline CDR1 reads SGHRS; CDR2 reads YFSETQ. The V and J ends lost 0 bases and 6 bases respectively, with 16 bases between them. As DNA, the CDR3 is TGCGCCAGCAGCTTGGGTTCCATTTCTGCGGGTAATTCACCCCTCCACTTT. This gives the protein CASSLGSISAGNSPLHF. Combining the CDR3 with reference TRBV5-1 and TRBJ1-6 gives the whole variable domain KAGVTQTPRYLIKTRGQQVTLSCSPISGHRSVSWYQQTPGQGLQFLFEYFSETQRNKGNFPGRFSGRQFSNSRSEMNVSTLELGDSALYLCASSLGSISAGNSPLHFGNGTRLTVT.

On this clone itself: Other DNA sequences within the sample encode an identical CDR3. This rearrangement joins TRBV7-2 to TRBJ2-7, with D uncertain. V dropped 1 base and J dropped 8 bases, with 6 bases sitting between them. The CDR3 contains 11 residues. Germline values: CDR1 SGHTA, CDR2 FQGNSA. CDR3 nucleotides: TGTGCCAGCAGCTTAGAAGGAAAGCAGTACTTC. Residues: CASSLEGKQYF.

A single count supports this clone. This chain connects TRBV4-3 to TRBJ2-5, with TRBD2 matching 7 bases. Germline values: CDR1 LGHNA, CDR2 YSLEER. This CDR3 has 16 amino acids. With V trimmed by 0 bases and J by 1 base, 5 bases remained unmatched. The CDR3 nucleotides are TGCGCCAGCAGCCAAGATTCTAGCGGAGTCCAAGAGACCCAGTACTTC. It is translated as CASSQDSSGVQETQYF.